The present entry profiles one T cell receptor beta chain with its context. The antigen is not known. The data belong to a study of blood T cells in healthy people across ages. Whole-study results and caveats: No conclusive comparison of naive versus antigen-experienced cells was possible with unsorted PBMCs.

A second about 7 to 12 cycle PCR used barcoded and J-beta primers. Template switching added a 12-random-nucleotide identifier to every cDNA molecule. All samples gave at least 2.5 million CDR3-containing paired-end reads. TCRdb called the 5' RACE reads again in MiXCR, with one record for every CDR3 protein. Among approximately 1.5 million distinct CDR3 sequences listed, roughly 43% were seen once. V was clipped by 6 bases and J by 13 bases; unmatched bases: 15. CDR1 and CDR2 (germline): SNHLY, FYNNEI. This CDR3 has 15 residues. The chain joins TRBV2 to TRBJ2-4; 10 bases are shared with TRBD2. This TCR derives from a woman under 30 in good health. The sample was blood. The CDR3 loop reads CASREREGLYNEQYF. DNA of the CDR3: TGTGCCAGCAGGGAGCGGGAGGGCCTCTACAATGAGCAGTACTTC.